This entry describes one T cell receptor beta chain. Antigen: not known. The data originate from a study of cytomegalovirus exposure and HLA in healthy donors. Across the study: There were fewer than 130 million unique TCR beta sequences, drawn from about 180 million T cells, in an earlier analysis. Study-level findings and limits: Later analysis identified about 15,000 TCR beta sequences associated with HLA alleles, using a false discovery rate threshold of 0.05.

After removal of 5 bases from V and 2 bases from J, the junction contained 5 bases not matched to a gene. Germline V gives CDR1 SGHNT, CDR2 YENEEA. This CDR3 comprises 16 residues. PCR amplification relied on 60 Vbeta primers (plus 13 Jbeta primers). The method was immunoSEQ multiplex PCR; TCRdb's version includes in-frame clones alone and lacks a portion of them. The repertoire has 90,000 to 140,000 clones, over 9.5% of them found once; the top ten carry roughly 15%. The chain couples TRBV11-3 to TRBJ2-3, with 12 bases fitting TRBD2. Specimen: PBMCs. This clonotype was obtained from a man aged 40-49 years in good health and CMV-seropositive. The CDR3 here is CASSHWTSGDTDTQYF. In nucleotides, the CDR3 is TGTGCCAGCAGCCACTGGACTAGCGGGGACACAGATACGCAGTATTTT.